These 30 T cell receptor beta chains came from one sample sequenced in a study of cytomegalovirus exposure and HLA in healthy donors. This PCR relied on a set of 60 Vbeta primers and 13 Jbeta primers. Profiled with immunoSEQ multiplex PCR; TCRdb holds only in-frame clones, not every one. The table lists about 55,000 clones, over 80% of them singletons, with around 1.4% in the top ten. What was sequenced was PBMCs. The receptors stem from a man younger than 40 in good health and CMV-seronegative.

This chain uses TRBV4-3 with TRBJ2-1, with D possibly being TRBD1 (5 bases). Germline values: CDR1 LGHNA, CDR2 YSLEER. CDR3 length equals 19 residues. V lost 1 base and J lost 10, with 29 bases in between. The CDR3, as DNA: TGCGCCAGCAGCCAAGTGATTTCTCGGGCCGGATCAAAAAAGGGGGAGCAGTTCTTC. It codes for CASSQVISRAGSKKGEQFF.

The V and J genes are TRBV28 and TRBJ1-2; 10 bases fit TRBD1. The CDR3 runs to 15 residues. Germline trimming cut 6 bases from V and 4 bases from J; bases unmatched to any gene: 8. Germline CDR1 MDHEN, CDR2 SYDVKM. CDR3 in DNA: TGTGCCAGCAGGAGGACAGGGGGTATGCGCTATGGCTACACCTTC. Its translation is CASRRTGGMRYGYTF.

There are a few counts of this clone. The chain is built from TRBV5-1 and TRBJ2-1; 9 bases align to TRBD2. This CDR3 is built from 16 residues. J gave up 8 bases and V 4 bases, and 13 bases lay outside the gene matches. CDR1 and CDR2 (germline): SGHRS, YFSETQ. The CDR3 DNA is TGCGCCAGCAGCCCCGACCTGCGGGAGGGCCTCGATGAGCAGTTCTTC. This translates into CASSPDLREGLDEQFF. Full variable domain (rest looked up from reference TRBV5-1 and TRBJ2-1): KAGVTQTPRYLIKTRGQQVTLSCSPISGHRSVSWYQQTPGQGLQFLFEYFSETQRNKGNFPGRFSGRQFSNSRSEMNVSTLELGDSALYLCASSPDLREGLDEQFFGPGTRLTVL.

CDR3 sequence reads: CASHDRGGTEAFF. CDR3 nucleotide sequence: TGCGCCAGCCACGACAGGGGAGGAACTGAAGCTTTCTTT. V and J are TRBV5-1 and TRBJ1-1; 8 bases match TRBD1. V was pared by 7 bases and J by 5 bases, with 7 bases of the junction left unmatched. This CDR3 has 13 amino acids. Germline assignment: CDR1 SGHRS and CDR2 YFSETQ.

This clone appeared once. The gene calls are TRBV2 and TRBJ2-3; D gene unclear. V was trimmed by 8 bases and J by 0 bases, leaving 9 bases between them. The CDR3 has 13 residues. The germline V gene encodes CDR1 SNHLY and CDR2 FYNNEI. The CDR3 loop is CASFVTSTDTQYF. The CDR3 DNA sequence: TGTGCCAGCTTTGTCACTAGCACAGATACGCAGTATTTT.

V and J are TRBV7-2 and TRBJ1-2; possible D gene TRBD1, 5 bases. The CDR3 covers 17 residues. Germline values: CDR1 SGHTA, CDR2 FQGNSA. The V end lost 5 bases, the J end lost 8 bases, and 27 bases lay between the germline ends. CDR3 bases: TGTGCCAGCAGCACCACAAACGTAGGGGCCGCCGTGGGGGGCTACACCTTC. This translates into CASSTTNVGAAVGGYTF.

The chain combines TRBV11-2 with TRBJ2-1, with TRBD2 matching over 9 bases. Germline trimming cut 4 bases from V and 6 bases from J; bases unmatched to any gene: 10. Germline V gives CDR1 SGHAT, CDR2 FQNNGV. CDR3 length: 16 amino acids. CDR3 nucleotides: TGTGCCAGCAGCTCCTACCTCAGCGGGGGGAGCAATGAGCAGTTCTTC. Its protein product is CASSSYLSGGSNEQFF.

This chain's CDR3 is CASSLWYRGETQYF. The CDR3 coding sequence is TGTGCCAGCAGCTTGTGGTACAGGGGAGAGACCCAGTACTTC. The V gene is TRBV5-8, the J gene TRBJ2-5, with 7 bases identical to TRBD1. After removal of 1 base from V and 4 bases from J, the junction contained 4 bases not matched to a gene. The germline V gene encodes CDR1 SGHTS and CDR2 YDEGEE. The CDR3 runs 14 residues. The full variable domain, completed using reference TRBV5-8 and TRBJ2-5, is EAGVTQSPTHLIKTRGQQATLRCSPISGHTSVYWYQQALGLGLQFLLWYDEGEERNRGNFPPRFSGRQFPNYSSELNVNALELEDSALYLCASSLWYRGETQYFGPGTRLLVL.

This clone appeared once. The rearrangement uses TRBV28 and TRBJ1-1; perhaps TRBD1 as D (5 bases). This CDR3 is 16 amino acids long. The germline V gene encodes CDR1 MDHEN and CDR2 SYDVKM. With 3 bases removed from V and 0 bases from J, the gap between germline ends came to 14 bases. The CDR3 DNA reads as TGTGCCAGCAGTTTCTGGCAGGGTGGCATGAACACTGAAGCTTTCTTT. Its translation is CASSFWQGGMNTEAFF.

The chain is built from TRBV5-4 and TRBJ1-6; perhaps TRBD1 as D (6 bases). Trimming left V 0 bases short and J 5 bases short, with 9 bases between. Germline CDR1 SGHNT, CDR2 YYREEE (reference sequence). This CDR3 contains 15 residues. The CDR3 DNA is TGTGCCAGCAGCTTGGAACAGGGCAATAATTCACCCCTCCACTTT. It yields the protein CASSLEQGNNSPLHF.

The chain joins TRBV5-5 to TRBJ1-4; 7 nucleotides agree with TRBD1. V lost 6 bases and J lost 8; bases outside the gene matches: 10. Looked up from germline, CDR1 is SGHKS and CDR2 is YYEKEE (reference sequence). The CDR3 runs to 14 residues. The CDR3 DNA is TGTGCCAGCACCACTGACAGGGCTAGGGAAAAACTGTTTTTT. Translated: CASTTDRAREKLFF.

The chain carries TRBV27 and TRBJ1-2; 8 bases align to TRBD1. Germline V gene lookup returns CDR1 MNHEY and CDR2 SMNVEV (reference sequence). J gave up 8 bases and V 5 bases, and 7 bases lay outside the gene matches. This CDR3 region has 13 residues. The CDR3 DNA reads as TGTGCCAGCAGTCCCGACAGGGGTTGGGGCTACACCTTC. Protein: CASSPDRGWGYTF.

The chain recombines TRBV6-1 with TRBJ1-4; possible D gene TRBD1, 5 bases. The CDR3 covers 15 residues. Trimming stripped 1 base from V and 8 bases from J, with 14 bases between. The V gene's germline CDR1 is MNHNS and CDR2 SASEGT. CDR3 sequence reads: CASSEVLTDKEKLFF. In DNA, the CDR3 is TGTGCCAGCAGTGAAGTGTTGACAGATAAGGAAAAACTGTTTTTT.

This clone was counted a few times. CDR3 bases: TGTGCCAGTAGTATGGTGAGGGGGCGCGCACCCGAGGAGCTGTTTTTT. It encodes CASSMVRGRAPEELFF. This rearrangement joins TRBV19 to TRBJ2-2, with 7 bases that match TRBD1. CDR3 length: 16 residues. J was trimmed by 10 bases and V by 3 bases; bases with no gene match: 14. In germline, CDR1 is LNHDA, CDR2 SQIVND (reference sequence). The full variable domain, in which reference TRBV19 and TRBJ2-2 provide the parts outside the CDR3, is DGGITQSPKYLFRKEGQNVTLSCEQNLNHDAMYWYRQDPGQGLRLIYYSQIVNDFQKGDIAEGYSVSREKKESFPLTVTSAQKNPTAFYLCASSMVRGRAPEELFFGEGSRLTVL.

The chain carries TRBV6-1 and TRBJ2-5, with TRBD2 matching 11 bases. The CDR3 is 14 residues long. Germline trimming cut 8 bases from V and 4 bases from J; bases unmatched to any gene: 6. Germline lookup yields CDR1 MNHNS and CDR2 SASEGT. The CDR3 DNA reads as TGTGCCAGCGTTAGCGGGGGGGCCGCAGAGACCCAGTACTTC. This sequence encodes CASVSGGAAETQYF.

This clone was counted between two and nine times. The chain couples TRBV6-1 to TRBJ2-5; no reliable D call. The tail of the sequence fits TRBJ2-7 better, so the J call may be wrong. Germline V lookup: CDR1 MNHNS, CDR2 SASEGT. The CDR3 length is 13 residues. The CDR3, as DNA: TGTGCCAGCAATGTGGGCAGACCCTACGAGCAGTACTTC. Translating it yields CASNVGRPYEQYF.

The genes are TRBV5-1 and TRBJ1-4, with no clear D. The CDR3 extends over 14 amino acids. V was shortened by 1 base and J by 8 bases, with 12 bases between the two germline ends. CDR1 is SGHRS, CDR2 YFSETQ, per germline. The DNA of the CDR3 is TGCGCCAGCAGCTTGAACAGAGCGGGAGAAAAACTGTTTTTT. It codes for CASSLNRAGEKLFF.

This chain joins TRBV29-1 and TRBJ1-1; perhaps TRBD1 as D (5 bases). The CDR3 covers 12 residues. Germline CDR1 SQVTM, CDR2 ANQGSEA. V lost 6 bases to trimming and J lost 3 bases, with 11 bases between them. The CDR3: CSVSAGYTEAFF. CDR3 sequence (DNA): TGCAGCGTCTCTGCAGGGTACACTGAAGCTTTCTTT.

The CDR3 DNA is TGTGCCAGCAGCTTGGCTGGGCTCTATGGCTACACCTTC. Amino acid sequence: CASSLAGLYGYTF. This chain joins TRBV5-6 and TRBJ1-2, with unresolved D. Germline CDR1 is SGHDT and CDR2 is YYEEEE. The CDR3 covers 13 residues. The V gene lost 0 bases and the J gene lost 4 bases, with 7 bases spanning the gap. Variable domain in full (rest from reference TRBV5-6 and TRBJ1-2): DAGVTQSPTHLIKTRGQQVTLRCSPKSGHDTVSWYQQALGQGPQFIFQYYEEEERQRGNFPDRFSGHQFPNYSSELNVNALLLGDSALYLCASSLAGLYGYTFGSGTRLTVV.

J is TRBJ1-2 and V is TRBV7-8, with a weak D call TRBD1 (5 bases). V lost 5 bases, J lost 1 base, and 17 bases lay in between. This CDR3 has 16 residues. Germline values: CDR1 SGHVS, CDR2 FQNEAQ. CDR3 nucleotides: TGTGCCAGCAGCCCGGGGGGTATTTACGATAACTATGGCTACACCTTC. Translating it yields CASSPGGIYDNYGYTF.

V usage is TRBV9 and J usage is TRBJ2-3, with 9 bases fitting TRBD2. V gave up 0 bases and J gave up 7 bases; unmatched junction bases: 9. The CDR3 is made up of 16 amino acids. The V gene's germline CDR1 is SGDLS and CDR2 YYNGEE. The DNA of the CDR3 is TGTGCCAGCAGCGTAGCGACTAGCGGCATTTTGAATACGCAGTATTTT. It encodes CASSVATSGILNTQYF.

This chain uses TRBV5-1 with TRBJ1-6; maybe TRBD1 (6 bases). Germline V CDR1 and CDR2: SGHRS, YFSETQ. The V end lost 0 bases, the J end lost 7 bases, and 11 bases lay between the germline ends. CDR3 length: 15 amino acids. The CDR3 bases are TGCGCCAGCAGCTTGGCACAGGGTCCCAATTCACCCCTCCACTTT. The encoded protein is CASSLAQGPNSPLHF.

The chain combines TRBV7-9 with TRBJ2-2, with D unclear. This CDR3 has 15 residues. Per the germline V gene, CDR1 is SEHNR and CDR2 is FQNEAQ (reference sequence). The germline V and J ends were trimmed by 7 bases and 3 bases, with 15 bases remaining between them. The CDR3 loop is CASTRYAVDTGELFF. In DNA form, the CDR3 reads TGTGCCAGCACCCGTTATGCGGTAGACACCGGGGAGCTGTTTTTT.

The chain couples TRBV6-1 to TRBJ2-5; unclear D gene. The CDR3 is 13 residues long. CDR1 is MNHNS, CDR2 SASEGT, per germline. Trimming left V 2 bases short and J 2 bases short, with 6 bases between. The CDR3 loop reads CASSEIAQETQYF. CDR3 DNA: TGTGCCAGCAGTGAAATAGCTCAAGAGACCCAGTACTTC.

The chain carries TRBV5-1 and TRBJ2-1, with TRBD1 as a possible D gene (6 bases). This CDR3 has 16 amino acids. Between the trimmed V and J ends, which lost 2 bases and 8 bases, there was a span of 20 bases. Germline CDR1 reads SGHRS; CDR2 reads YFSETQ. CDR3 amino acids: CASSFGVGRGYDEQFF. The CDR3 DNA reads as TGCGCCAGCAGCTTTGGTGTGGGCAGGGGTTATGATGAGCAGTTCTTC.

V gene TRBV6-5 combines with J gene TRBJ2-5; the D is unclear. This CDR3 has 16 residues. Germline assignment: CDR1 MNHEY and CDR2 SVGAGI. V was trimmed by 0 bases and J by 5 bases, leaving 16 bases between them. The CDR3 region has the DNA TGTGCCAGCAGTTACTCTAGCCTTCCATGGTTGGAGACCCAGTACTTC. Protein product: CASSYSSLPWLETQYF.

The chain carries TRBV20-1 and TRBJ2-5, with no clear D. The CDR3 loop spans 11 amino acids. The germline V gene has CDR1 DFQATT and CDR2 SNEGSKA (reference sequence). V lost 3 bases, J lost 5 bases, and 7 bases lay in between. CDR3 in DNA: TGCAGTGCTAGTCGTCCGGAGACCCAGTACTTC. It yields the protein CSASRPETQYF.

The chain employs TRBV11-1 and TRBJ1-6; D is unresolved. Germline V lookup: CDR1 SGHAT, CDR2 FQDESV (reference sequence). V shed 5 bases and J shed 6 bases, with 17 bases lying between them. The length of the CDR3 is 16 residues. CDR3 coding DNA: TGTGCCAGCAGCGAAAGAGGTCGCGGAATTAATTCACCCCTCCACTTT. It encodes CASSERGRGINSPLHF.

This chain links TRBV30 with TRBJ2-3; 8 bases map to TRBD2. The CDR3 is 16 residues long. V lost 0 bases, J lost 1 base, and 6 bases stayed unmatched. Germline lookup yields CDR1 GTSNPN and CDR2 SVGIG (reference sequence). The CDR3 sequence: CAWSVLSGSGTDTQYF. CDR3 DNA sequence: TGTGCCTGGAGTGTCTTGAGCGGGAGTGGCACAGATACGCAGTATTTT. Supplemented by reference TRBV30 and TRBJ2-3, the full variable domain reads SQTIHQWPATLVQPVGSPLSLECTVEGTSNPNLYWYRQAAGRGLQLLFYSVGIGQISSEVPQNLSASRPQDRQFILSSKKLLLSDSGFYLCAWSVLSGSGTDTQYFGPGTRLTVL.

The rearrangement joins TRBV27 to TRBJ1-1, with a weak D call TRBD1 (5 bases). The CDR3 spans 13 residues. The V gene's germline CDR1 is MNHEY and CDR2 SMNVEV (reference sequence). V lost 9 bases and J 3 bases, leaving 14 bases between the germline ends. The CDR3 DNA reads as TGTGCCAGTTCCAAGTTAGGGGACACTGAAGCTTTCTTT. It encodes CASSKLGDTEAFF.